This record looks at one T cell receptor (beta chain) sequence and its context. Its antigen is not known. From the reads, TCRdb called clonotypes with MiXCR, one entry per CDR3 protein. Altogether fewer than 75,000 distinct CDR3 sequences are present, 45% to 50% being singletons, with the ten largest covering more than 2%. CDR1 and CDR2 (germline): SGHDT, YYEEEE. The CDR3 consists of 14 residues. Trimming took off 4 bases at V and 5 bases at J, with 16 bases between the two ends. The data were obtained in a study of type 1 regulatory T cells. As for the study in general: An in vitro protocol generated T-allo10, a Tr1-enriched, alloantigen-specific CD4 T cell product.

Findings of the study overall: Compared with non-type 1 regulatory T cells, type 1 regulatory T cells showed a more restricted TCR repertoire.

The V call is TRBV5-6, the J call TRBJ2-7, with D tentatively TRBD2 (6 bases). The sample taken for sequencing was cultured non-Tr1 T cells, either the whole culture or a sorted T cell fraction (not recorded which). The TCR was taken from a human donor in good health. In nucleotides, the CDR3 is TGTGCCAGCAGCAAACCGGGACTCATGGACGAGCAGTACTTC. Encoded protein: CASSKPGLMDEQYF.